The 19 T cell receptor beta chains presented below share a single source sample, sequenced in a study of CD8+ T cells in alopecia areata. Following RNA extraction, reverse transcription yielded cDNA that acted as the sequencing template. Here immunoSEQ multiplex PCR was the method, and the copy in TCRdb shows in-frame clones only, minus some. The data contain under 350,000 clones, 58% of them singletons. The treatment here: oral pan-JAK inhibitor, 5-10 mg twice daily. Sequencing was performed on CD4+ T cells sorted from blood, taken at week 24, from a patient treated with tofacitinib. Receptor source: a human donor with alopecia areata.

The chain links TRBV4-3 to TRBJ2-3, with 12 bases identical to TRBD2. The junction had 5 bases not matched to a gene; V was cut back by 5 bases and J by 2 bases. The CDR3 runs 16 residues. The germline V gene encodes CDR1 LGHNA and CDR2 YSLEER. The chain's CDR3 is CASSWTSGKFTDTQYF. CDR3 DNA sequence: TGCGCCAGCAGCTGGACTAGCGGGAAGTTCACAGATACGCAGTATTTT.

This chain links TRBV7-3 with TRBJ2-5; 7 bases line up with TRBD1. The CDR3 loop spans 15 amino acids. V trimming: 5 bases; J trimming: 2 bases; junction bases outside the gene matches: 8. CDR1 is SGHTA, CDR2 FQGTGA, per germline. The DNA of the CDR3 is TGTGCCAGCAGCCCGAAGGGGACAGATCAAGAGACCCAGTACTTC. Translated: CASSPKGTDQETQYF.

V is TRBV25-1 and J is TRBJ1-5, with D maybe TRBD1 (5 bases). Germline V gene lookup returns CDR1 MGHDK and CDR2 SYGVNS. CDR3 size: 14 residues. V shed 4 bases and J shed 0 bases, with 7 bases lying between them. The CDR3 reads CASSGGDSNQPQHF. The CDR3 region has the DNA TGTGCCAGCAGTGGGGGGGATAGCAATCAGCCCCAGCATTTT. Full variable domain (outside the CDR3, taken from reference TRBV25-1 and TRBJ1-5): EADIYQTPRYLVIGTGKKITLECSQTMGHDKMYWYQQDPGMELHLIHYSYGVNSTEKGDLSSESTVSRIRTEHFPLTLESARPSHTSQYLCASSGGDSNQPQHFGDGTRLSIL.

The chain employs TRBV19 and TRBJ2-2; TRBD1 agrees at 7 bases. V gave up 4 bases and J gave up 4 bases; unmatched junction bases: 3. This CDR3 comprises 14 residues. Germline lookup yields CDR1 LNHDA and CDR2 SQIVND (reference sequence). The CDR3 is CASSRGQSTGELFF. In DNA form, the CDR3 reads TGTGCCAGTAGTAGGGGACAGTCCACCGGGGAGCTGTTTTTT.

This chain connects TRBV5-1 to TRBJ2-1; 10 bases match TRBD1. The germline V gene encodes CDR1 SGHRS and CDR2 YFSETQ. This CDR3 has 15 residues. V was clipped by 4 bases and J by 7 bases; unmatched bases: 8. Here the CDR3 DNA reads TGCGCCAGCAGCCTCCTTCGACAGGGGGCAAATGAGCAGTTCTTC. Translating it yields CASSLLRQGANEQFF.

V and J are TRBV29-1 and TRBJ2-1; unclear D gene. The CDR3 is 10 residues long. V was cut by 7 bases and J by 5 bases, with 6 bases left in between. Germline CDR1 reads SQVTM; CDR2 reads ANQGSEA. CDR3 coding DNA: TGCAGCGCGGACGACAATGAGCAGTTCTTC. Its translation is CSADDNEQFF.

This rearrangement joins TRBV7-9 to TRBJ2-3; 10 bases are shared with TRBD2. CDR1 SEHNR and CDR2 FQNEAQ come from the germline V gene (reference sequence). V dropped 4 bases and J dropped 3; count of bases not matched to a gene: 7. The length of the CDR3 is 16 residues. The CDR3 nucleotides read TGTGCCAGCAGCTCCCTAGCGGGGGCCGGTACAGATACGCAGTATTTT. Amino acids: CASSSLAGAGTDTQYF.

The J gene is TRBJ1-5, the V gene TRBV6-5; D may be TRBD1 (5 bases). CDR1 is MNHEY, CDR2 SVGAGI, per germline. The CDR3 is 15 residues long. The V end was cut by 1 base, the J end by 4 bases, with 11 bases between. The chain's CDR3 is CASSYFRGLNQPQHF. The CDR3, as DNA: TGTGCCAGCAGTTACTTCCGGGGCTTGAATCAGCCCCAGCATTTT.

This rearrangement joins TRBV30 to TRBJ1-6; the D gene is possibly TRBD1 (5 bases). The CDR3 is 15 residues long. Trimming removed 0 bases at V and 8 bases at J, with 14 bases between. Germline lookup yields CDR1 GTSNPN and CDR2 SVGIG (reference sequence). DNA for the CDR3: TGTGCCTGGAGTGTAATTGGACAAGGGGATTCACCCCTCCACTTT. It specifies CAWSVIGQGDSPLHF.

Notes on this clone: Other nucleotide sequences from this sample produce the same CDR3. The chain is built from TRBV11-2 and TRBJ1-5; 8 nucleotides agree with TRBD1. The junction had 2 bases not matched to a gene; V was cut back by 5 bases and J by 2 bases. Germline V lookup: CDR1 SGHAT, CDR2 FQNNGV. This CDR3 is built from 14 residues. CDR3 in amino acids: CASSLDRGNQPQHF. CDR3 nucleotide sequence: TGTGCCAGCAGCCTGGACAGGGGCAATCAGCCCCAGCATTTT. The full variable domain, its missing parts supplied by reference TRBV11-2 and TRBJ1-5, is EAGVAQSPRYKIIEKRQSVAFWCNPISGHATLYWYQQILGQGPKLLIQFQNNGVVDDSQLPKDRFSAERLKGVDSTLKIQPAKLEDSAVYLCASSLDRGNQPQHFGDGTRLSIL.

V is TRBV5-1 and J is TRBJ2-3; D remains ambiguous. The germline V gene has CDR1 SGHRS and CDR2 YFSETQ. V lost 0 bases to trimming and J lost 0 bases, with 5 bases between them. This CDR3 has 14 amino acids. Here the CDR3 reads CASSLGPSTDTQYF. For the CDR3, the DNA is TGCGCCAGCAGCTTGGGGCCCAGCACAGATACGCAGTATTTT.

This clone came up a few times. This rearrangement joins TRBV29-1 to TRBJ1-5, with D possibly being TRBD1 (5 bases). Per the germline V gene, CDR1 is SQVTM and CDR2 is ANQGSEA. CDR3 length: 15 amino acids. V was cut by 7 bases and J by 2 bases, with 18 bases left in between. Here the CDR3 reads CSELQGEGCNQPQHF. CDR3 bases: TGCAGCGAACTCCAGGGCGAAGGTTGCAATCAGCCCCAGCATTTT.

This clone has a single count. This chain joins TRBV9 and TRBJ2-7, with D maybe TRBD2 (5 bases). The CDR3 runs to 13 residues. In germline, CDR1 is SGDLS, CDR2 YYNGEE. The germline V and J ends were trimmed by 4 bases and 7 bases, with 15 bases remaining between them. The CDR3 sequence: CASSIQSGSEQYF. CDR3 nucleotides: TGTGCCAGCAGCATACAGAGTGGGAGTGAGCAGTACTTC.

This clone was counted only a few times. This chain connects TRBV7-9 to TRBJ2-5; D is uncertain. Looked up from germline, CDR1 is SEHNR and CDR2 is FQNEAQ (reference sequence). Between the trimmed V and J ends, which lost 4 bases and 1 base, there was a span of 10 bases. This CDR3 comprises 14 residues. CDR3 region: CASSYIRVQETQYF. CDR3 in DNA: TGTGCCAGCAGCTATATCCGGGTCCAAGAGACCCAGTACTTC.

The rearrangement links TRBV30 to TRBJ1-2, with unresolved D. Deletions cut 2 bases from V and 2 bases from J, with 15 bases between. The CDR3 is made up of 15 amino acids. The germline gives CDR1 GTSNPN, CDR2 SVGIG (reference sequence). The CDR3 here is CAWSKGTTQNYGYTF. The DNA for the CDR3 is TGTGCCTGGAGTAAGGGAACTACCCAGAACTATGGCTACACCTTC.

For this clone: Other nucleotide sequences in the sample specify the same CDR3. The chain carries TRBV20-1 and TRBJ2-7; D is ambiguous. The CDR3 has 11 residues. Germline V gives CDR1 DFQATT, CDR2 SNEGSKA (reference sequence). V was cut by 6 bases and J by 0 bases, with 6 bases left in between. CDR3 bases: TGCAGTGCACGTAGCTCCTACGAGCAGTACTTC. The encoded protein is CSARSSYEQYF.

The chain employs TRBV7-9 and TRBJ2-3, with unresolved D. From germline, CDR1 is SEHNR and CDR2 FQNEAQ (reference sequence). V lost 5 bases and J lost 3, with 9 bases in between. The CDR3 has 13 residues. In DNA form, the CDR3 reads TGTGCCAGCAGCCGACTTACTACAGATACGCAGTATTTT. Its translation: CASSRLTTDTQYF.

The CDR3: CASSRRGVDSPLHF. In nucleotides, the CDR3 is TGTGCCAGCAGCCGAAGGGGGGTGGATTCACCCCTCCACTTT. The chain links TRBV28 to TRBJ1-6; D is perhaps TRBD1 (6 bases). This CDR3 has 14 residues. V was shortened by 6 bases and J by 8 bases, with 14 bases between the two germline ends. Germline CDR1 MDHEN, CDR2 SYDVKM.

The table lists this clone with a few counts. The V call is TRBV30, the J call TRBJ2-7; no clear D. Germline CDR1 is GTSNPN and CDR2 is SVGIG (reference sequence). The germline V and J ends were trimmed by 3 bases and 6 bases, with 12 bases remaining between them. This CDR3 region has 12 residues. CDR3 protein: CAWRGLRSEQYF. CDR3 nucleotide sequence: TGTGCCTGGAGAGGTCTCCGGAGCGAGCAGTACTTC.